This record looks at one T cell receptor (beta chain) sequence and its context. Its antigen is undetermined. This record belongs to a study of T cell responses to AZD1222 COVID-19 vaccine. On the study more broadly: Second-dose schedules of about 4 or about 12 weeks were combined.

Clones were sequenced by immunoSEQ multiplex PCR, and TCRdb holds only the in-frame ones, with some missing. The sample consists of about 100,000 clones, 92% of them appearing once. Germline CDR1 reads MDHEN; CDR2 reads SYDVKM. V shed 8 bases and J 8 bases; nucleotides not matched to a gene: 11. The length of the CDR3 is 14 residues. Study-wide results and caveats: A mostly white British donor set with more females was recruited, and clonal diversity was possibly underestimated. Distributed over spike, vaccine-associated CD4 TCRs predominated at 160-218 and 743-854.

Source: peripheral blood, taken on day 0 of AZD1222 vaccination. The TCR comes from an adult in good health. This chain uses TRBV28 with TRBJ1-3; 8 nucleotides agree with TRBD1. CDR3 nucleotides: TGTGCCAGCCGTCCAGGGGGCTACAGGCACACCATATATTTT. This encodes CASRPGGYRHTIYF. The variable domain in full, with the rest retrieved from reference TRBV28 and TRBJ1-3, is DVKVTQSSRYLVKRTGEKVFLECVQDMDHENMFWYRQDPGLGLRLIYFSYDVKMKEKGDIPEGYSVSREKKERFSLILESASTNQTSMYLCASRPGGYRHTIYFGEGSWLTVV.